Sequencing of this T cell receptor (beta chain) was carried out in a study of blood T cell repertoires in COVID-19. The protocol was immunoSEQ multiplex PCR, while the TCRdb copy is restricted to in-frame clones and leaves out a portion. Of 250,000 or so clones in the sample, around 79% were seen once. The sequence was collected from a woman older than 75 with acute or convalescent COVID-19. The specimen sequenced was peripheral blood.

CDR3 loop: CASRLIARGEQYF. In DNA, the CDR3 is TGTGCCAGCAGACTTATAGCGAGAGGGGAGCAGTACTTC. The chain carries TRBV6-5 and TRBJ2-7, with D maybe TRBD2 (5 bases). The CDR3 loop spans 13 amino acids. Germline V gene data show CDR1 as MNHEY and CDR2 as SVGAGI. With 6 bases removed from V and 7 bases from J, the gap between germline ends came to 16 bases.